This T cell receptor beta chain was observed in a study of cytomegalovirus exposure and HLA in healthy donors. J was trimmed by 4 bases and V by 5 bases; bases with no gene match: 9. The CDR3 contains 16 residues. Per germline, CDR1 LNHDA and CDR2 SQIVND (reference sequence). Libraries were prepared by immunoSEQ multiplex PCR; TCRdb keeps only in-frame clonotypes and omits some of them. The sample contains fewer than 140,000 clones, roughly 90% of which appear only once. The TCR was taken from a woman aged 18 to 35 in good health and CMV-seropositive. This chain links TRBV19 with TRBJ1-1, with TRBD1 matching 11 bases. The sample comprised PBMCs. CDR3 nucleotides: TGTGCCAGTAGTCCCGGGACAGGGGGGTTCGGCACTGAAGCTTTCTTT. Protein: CASSPGTGGFGTEAFF.